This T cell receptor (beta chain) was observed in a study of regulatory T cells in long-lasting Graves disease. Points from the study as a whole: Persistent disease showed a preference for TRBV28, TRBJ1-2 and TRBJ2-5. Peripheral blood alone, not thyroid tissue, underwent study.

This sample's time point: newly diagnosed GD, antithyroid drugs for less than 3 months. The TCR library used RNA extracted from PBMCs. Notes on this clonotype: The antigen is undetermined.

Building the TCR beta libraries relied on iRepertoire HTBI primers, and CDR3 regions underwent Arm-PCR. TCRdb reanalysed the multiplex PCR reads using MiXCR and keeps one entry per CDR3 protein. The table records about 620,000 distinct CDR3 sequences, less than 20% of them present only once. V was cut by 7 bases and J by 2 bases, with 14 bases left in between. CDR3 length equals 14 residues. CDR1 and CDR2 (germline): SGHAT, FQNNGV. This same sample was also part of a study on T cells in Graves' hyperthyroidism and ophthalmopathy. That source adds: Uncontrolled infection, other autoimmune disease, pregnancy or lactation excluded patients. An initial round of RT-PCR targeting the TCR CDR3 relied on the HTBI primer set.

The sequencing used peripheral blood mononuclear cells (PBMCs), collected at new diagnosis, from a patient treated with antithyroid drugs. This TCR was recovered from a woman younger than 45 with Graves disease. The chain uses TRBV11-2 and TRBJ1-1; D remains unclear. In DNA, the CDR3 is TGTGCCAGCAAGACCGAGCTTGCTAACACTGAAGCTTTCTTT. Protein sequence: CASKTELANTEAFF.